Listed here is a single T cell receptor (beta chain). No antigen is known for it. Reverse transcribed after extraction, RNA yielded cDNA as the sequencing template. Clones were read by immunoSEQ multiplex PCR, and TCRdb kept only the in-frame ones, dropping some. The sample has about 190,000 clones, 45% to 65% seen once. These data are taken from a study of CD8+ T cells in alopecia areata. Treatment specified: oral pan-JAK inhibitor, 5-10 mg twice daily. Notes on the study in general: Normal skin's resident alphabeta T cells are also sequenced in scalp samples. Because one nonresponder was included, the link of baseline CD8+ expansion to response is considered uncertain. Tofacitinib yielded significantly lower scalp clonality and fewer expanded CD8+ clones among the top 100.

Germline CDR1 reads SQVTM; CDR2 reads ANQGSEA. Deletions cut 6 bases from V and 6 bases from J, with 13 bases between. CDR3 length: 12 residues. This specimen was CD4+ T cells sorted from blood, taken at week 4, from a patient treated with tofacitinib. The receptor was derived from a human donor with alopecia areata. The gene calls are TRBV29-1 and TRBJ2-3; D could derive from TRBD1 or TRBD2 (5 bases each). In nucleotides, the CDR3 is TGCAGCGTCGGGACGTCGAGGGATACGCAGTATTTT. Translation gives CSVGTSRDTQYF.